This is a list of T cell receptor beta chains from one sample in a study of blood T cell repertoires in COVID-19. Assay: immunoSEQ multiplex PCR; the TCRdb copy retains only in-frame clones and omits some. The table shows fewer than 150,000 clones, with approximately 80% occurring only once. The sample comprised peripheral blood. All receptors come from a human donor in a cohort sampled during active COVID-19. The CDR3 runs from the conserved cysteine through the conserved F or W. A D gene is named only where the DNA matches it firmly. Clone size is not always given. Where it is, it says once, few, many or a class for expanded clones.

abundance	v_gene	d_gene	j_gene	len	CDR3nt	CDR3aa
NA	TRBV12-5	TRBD1	TRBJ2-5	13	TGTGCTAGTGGTTTGGCCAGGGGGGAGACCCAGTACTTC	CASGLARGETQYF
NA	TRBV18	TRBD2	TRBJ2-3	15	TGTGCCAGCTCCCGCCCAGCGGGGGGCACAGATACGCAGTATTTT	CASSRPAGGTDTQYF
NA	TRBV5-6	NA	TRBJ1-2	12	TGTGCCAGCAGCTGGGAGGGAAACGGCTACACCTTC	CASSWEGNGYTF
NA	TRBV7-2	TRBD1	TRBJ1-2	16	TGTGCCAGCAGCTTAGGACAGGGATTTTCTAACTATGGCTACACCTTC	CASSLGQGFSNYGYTF
many	TRBV2	NA	TRBJ1-1	13	TGTGCCAGCACTCAAGCCCCTAACACTGAAGCTTTCTTT	CASTQAPNTEAFF
NA	TRBV9	NA	TRBJ2-4	15	TGTGCCCACCTGGGGCGTTCGGCGGCCAAAAACATTCAGTACTTC	CAHLGRSAAKNIQYF
NA	TRBV15	TRBD2	TRBJ2-5	15	TGTGCCACCAGCAGAGGGGCGGGGGGGTTGGAGACCCAGTACTTC	CATSRGAGGLETQYF
NA	TRBV6-5	NA	TRBJ2-1	15	TGTGCCAGCAGTTACCGGGGGGCGGGTTACAATGAGCAGTTCTTC	CASSYRGAGYNEQFF
NA	TRBV19	NA	TRBJ1-2	14	TGTGCCAGTAGTCAACAGGGATTGGTGGATGGCTACACCTTC	CASSQQGLVDGYTF
once	TRBV4-1	NA	TRBJ2-3	16	TGCGCCAGCAGCCAAGATCAGCGGTATCCCCCAGATACGCAGTATTTT	CASSQDQRYPPDTQYF
NA	TRBV7-3	TRBD2	TRBJ2-3	15	TGTGCCAGCAGCCGAGCGGGGGGTATCACAGATACGCAGTATTTT	CASSRAGGITDTQYF
NA	TRBV4-3	TRBD1	TRBJ1-4	17	TGCGCCAGCAGCCAAGATCAGGGGGGTACCTGGGCTGAAAAACTGTTTTTT	CASSQDQGGTWAEKLFF
once	TRBV4-1	NA	TRBJ1-5	15	TGCGCCAGCAGCCATATCGGTAGGGGGGGAGGGCCCCAGCATTTT	CASSHIGRGGGPQHF
NA	TRBV28	NA	TRBJ1-6	14	TGTGCCAGCAGTGACAATAAAGTGAATTCACCCCTCCACTTT	CASSDNKVNSPLHF
NA	TRBV5-6	TRBD1	TRBJ1-2	16	TGTGCCAGCAGCTTGACCGAGGACAGGGGTGGCTATGGCTACACCTTC	CASSLTEDRGGYGYTF
once	TRBV2	NA	TRBJ2-5	12	TGTGCCAGCAATCCCGACCAAGAGACCCAGTACTTC	CASNPDQETQYF
NA	TRBV5-1	TRBD1	TRBJ1-2	13	TGCGCCAGCAGCTTCGGGACAGGCTATGGCTACACCTTC	CASSFGTGYGYTF
once	TRBV5-6	NA	TRBJ1-2	15	TGTGCCAGCAGCTTGGCGGGGGGGATTGGGTATGGCTACACCTTC	CASSLAGGIGYGYTF
NA	TRBV12-3/TRBV12-4	NA	TRBJ1-5	12	TGTGCCAGCACCCGACAGAGCCGGCCCCAGCATTTT	CASTRQSRPQHF
NA	TRBV5-1	NA	TRBJ1-1	15	TGCGCCAGCAGCTCAAACTACCTACAGGGCTCTGAAGCTTTCTTT	CASSSNYLQGSEAFF
few	TRBV24-1	NA	TRBJ1-2	13	TGTGCCACCAGTGTTGGGGGGAACTATGGCTACACCTTC	CATSVGGNYGYTF
few	TRBV5-4	NA	TRBJ1-2	14	TGTGCCAGCAGCGCCAAGTCGCTACCCTATGGCTACACCTTC	CASSAKSLPYGYTF
NA	TRBV7-7	TRBD1	TRBJ2-5	13	TGTGCTAGCAGCCCCAGGGGGCCTGAGACCCAGTACTTC	CASSPRGPETQYF
NA	TRBV5-6	TRBD1	TRBJ2-7	16	TGTGCCAGCAGCTTGGGGGGACAGGGAACCTCCTACGAGCAGTACTTC	CASSLGGQGTSYEQYF
NA	TRBV6-5	TRBD1	TRBJ1-4	15	TGTGCCAGCAGTTACTCCGGGACAGGGAACGAAAAACTGTTTTTT	CASSYSGTGNEKLFF
NA	TRBV21-1	NA	TRBJ2-2	18	TGTGCCAGCAGCAATTGGACAGGGGAAAGGATCGGCACCGGGGAGCTGTTTTTT	CASSNWTGERIGTGELFF
NA	TRBV5-1	TRBD1	TRBJ2-6	19	TGCGCCAGCAGCTTGGAAATGGGACAGGGACCCTCTGGGGCCAACGTCCTGACTTTC	CASSLEMGQGPSGANVLTF
NA	TRBV6-5	TRBD1	TRBJ1-6	15	TGTGCCAGCAGTTACCAGGGGGCGGTGGGTTCACCCCTCCACTTT	CASSYQGAVGSPLHF
once	TRBV4-1	NA	TRBJ1-1	15	TGCGCCAGCAGCCTCCGTCGCGGTGAGCACACTGAAGCTTTCTTT	CASSLRRGEHTEAFF
once	TRBV25-1	TRBD2	TRBJ2-7	13	TGTGCCAGCAGCTGGACTAGCGGGAACGAGCAGTACTTC	CASSWTSGNEQYF
NA	TRBV30	NA	TRBJ1-1	14	TGTGCCTGGAGTGTAGGGGCCAAAGGCTCTGAAGCTTTCTTT	CAWSVGAKGSEAFF
NA	TRBV12-3/TRBV12-4	TRBD1	TRBJ2-1	12	TGTGCCAGCAGACGGACGACAGGGCCGCAGTTCTTC	CASRRTTGPQFF
NA	TRBV5-8	TRBD1	TRBJ1-6	15	TGTGCCAGCAGCTGGGGACAGGGGAACAATTCACCCCTCCACTTT	CASSWGQGNNSPLHF
few	TRBV7-2	NA	TRBJ1-1	13	TGTGCCAGCAGCAATTACAGGGACACTGAAGCTTTCTTT	CASSNYRDTEAFF
few	TRBV6-2/TRBV6-3	NA	TRBJ2-2	15	TGTGCCAGCAGTTACGTGGGGAGTAACACCGGGGAGCTGTTTTTT	CASSYVGSNTGELFF
few	TRBV19	NA	TRBJ1-2	16	TGTGCCAGTAGTATACATACGGACTCTTCCGCCTATGGCTACACCTTC	CASSIHTDSSAYGYTF
NA	TRBV9	NA	TRBJ2-3	16	TGTGCCAGCAGCGTAGGAGGTGGGGCGGGGACAGATACGCAGTATTTT	CASSVGGGAGTDTQYF
NA	TRBV5-1	NA	TRBJ1-1	14	TGCGCCAGCAGCGTTAAAGACAGGAACACTGAAGCTTTCTTT	CASSVKDRNTEAFF
once	TRBV30	TRBD1	TRBJ1-4	13	TGTGCCTGGAGTGTTGGGACAGGCGTCAAACTGTTTTTT	CAWSVGTGVKLFF
once	TRBV28	NA	TRBJ1-3	16	TGTGCCAGCAGTACATACAGGGCAAGCTCTGGAAACACCATATATTTT	CASSTYRASSGNTIYF
NA	TRBV5-1	TRBD2	TRBJ2-3	14	TGCGCCAGCAGCACAGCGGGGGGCACAGATACGCAGTATTTT	CASSTAGGTDTQYF
NA	TRBV6-5	NA	TRBJ1-1	16	TGTGCCAGCAGTTACTTAGGAAGCGGGGGGTACACTGAAGCTTTCTTT	CASSYLGSGGYTEAFF
NA	TRBV5-1	TRBD1	TRBJ1-3	15	TGCGCCAGCAGCTCCAGACAGGGGGCTGGAAACACCATATATTTT	CASSSRQGAGNTIYF
NA	TRBV7-6	NA	TRBJ1-4	17	TGTGCCAGCAGCTTATTTGTCCAGGGTATAACTAATGAAAAACTGTTTTTT	CASSLFVQGITNEKLFF
NA	TRBV4-3	TRBD1	TRBJ2-2	17	TGCGCCAGCAGCCAAGAAACCGGGACAGGGGGAACCGGGGAGCTGTTTTTT	CASSQETGTGGTGELFF
NA	TRBV5-4	NA	TRBJ1-3	16	TGTGCCAGCAGCCTGGCTGGAGGGGCATCTGGAAACACCATATATTTT	CASSLAGGASGNTIYF
once	TRBV14	TRBD1	TRBJ2-5	17	TGTGCCAGCAGCCAGCGAGGAGGACAGGGGAACCAAGAGACCCAGTACTTC	CASSQRGGQGNQETQYF
NA	TRBV19	TRBD1	TRBJ1-1	14	TGTGCCAGTAGTATGGACAGGGGGCACACTGAAGCTTTCTTT	CASSMDRGHTEAFF
NA	TRBV14	NA	TRBJ1-6	14	TGTGCCAGCAGCCGCAGGGCAAAGGAATCACCCCTCCACTTT	CASSRRAKESPLHF
NA	TRBV3-1/TRBV3-2	NA	TRBJ1-2	14	TGTGCCAGCAGCCAACTCTTGGGGGGGGATGGCTACACCTTC	CASSQLLGGDGYTF
NA	TRBV4-1	NA	TRBJ1-2	14	TGCGCCAGCAGCCTGGGGACATCCTCCTATGGCTACACCTTC	CASSLGTSSYGYTF
NA	TRBV7-3	TRBD1	TRBJ2-1	15	TGTGCCAGCAGCTTAACACAGGGGTCCTACAATGAGCAGTTCTTC	CASSLTQGSYNEQFF
once	TRBV4-1	TRBD1	TRBJ1-5	16	TGCGCCAGCAGCCCCGGACAGGCCTCAAGCAATCAGCCCCAGCATTTT	CASSPGQASSNQPQHF
NA	TRBV6-5	TRBD1	TRBJ1-2	15	TGTGCCAGCACTTCCCGACAGGGCCACCCCGGAGGCTACACCTTC	CASTSRQGHPGGYTF
NA	TRBV6-5	TRBD1	TRBJ1-1	15	TGTGCCAGCAGGCCGAGACAGGGGGGCAACACTGAAGCTTTCTTT	CASRPRQGGNTEAFF
few	TRBV12-3/TRBV12-4	NA	TRBJ1-1	13	TGTGCCAGCAGTTTCCTAAGGGGTACTGAAGCTTTCTTT	CASSFLRGTEAFF
NA	TRBV6-4	TRBD1	TRBJ1-6	14	TGTGCCAGCAGTGCAACAGGGGATAATTCACCCCTCCACTTT	CASSATGDNSPLHF
NA	TRBV5-1	NA	TRBJ2-2	13	TGCGCCAGCAGCTTGGCCAGGGGCGGAGAGCTGTTTTTT	CASSLARGGELFF
NA	TRBV5-1	NA	TRBJ2-1	14	TGCGCCAGCAGCTTGATGGGGGCCCGGTTAGAGCAGTTCTTC	CASSLMGARLEQFF
NA	TRBV11-3	TRBD1	TRBJ2-7	12	TGTGCCGTCACCGGGACAGTCTACGAGCAGTACTTC	CAVTGTVYEQYF